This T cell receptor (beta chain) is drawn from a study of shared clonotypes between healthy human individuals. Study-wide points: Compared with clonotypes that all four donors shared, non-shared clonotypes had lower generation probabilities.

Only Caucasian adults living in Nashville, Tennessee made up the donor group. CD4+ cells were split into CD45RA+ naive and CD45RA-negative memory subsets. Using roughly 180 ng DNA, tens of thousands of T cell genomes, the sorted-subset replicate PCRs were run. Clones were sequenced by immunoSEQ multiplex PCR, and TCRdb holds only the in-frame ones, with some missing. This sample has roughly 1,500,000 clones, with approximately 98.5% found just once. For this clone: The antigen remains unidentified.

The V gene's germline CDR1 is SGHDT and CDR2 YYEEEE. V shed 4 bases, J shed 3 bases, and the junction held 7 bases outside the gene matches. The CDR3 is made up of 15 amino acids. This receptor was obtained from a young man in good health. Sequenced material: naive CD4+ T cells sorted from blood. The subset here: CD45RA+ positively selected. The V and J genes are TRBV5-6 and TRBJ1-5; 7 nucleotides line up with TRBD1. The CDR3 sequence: CASSGQGGLNQPQHF. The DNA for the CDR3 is TGTGCCAGCAGCGGGCAGGGGGGGCTCAATCAGCCCCAGCATTTT.